The next 13 T cell receptor beta chains were all read from a single sample in a study of identical twins. TCRdb re-called the 5' RACE reads with MiXCR, one entry per CDR3 protein. The data hold approximately 500,000 distinct CDR3 sequences, with roughly 24% observed a single time. These data also formed part of another study, on T cells expressing NK-cell markers.

Source material: CD4+ T cells sorted from blood. The receptors were sampled from a woman aged 18 to 35 in good health.

This clonotype was counted a few times. This chain joins TRBV6-1 and TRBJ2-6; tentative D call: TRBD2 (6 bases). V dropped 5 bases and J dropped 2 bases, with 10 bases sitting between them. The germline V gene has CDR1 MNHNS and CDR2 SASEGT. CDR3 length: 15 residues. CDR3 sequence reads: CASSTGGAGANVLTF. CDR3 sequence (DNA): TGTGCCAGCAGTACAGGCGGGGCTGGGGCCAACGTCCTGACTTTC.

The J gene is TRBJ2-3, the V gene TRBV4-3; the D gene is possibly TRBD2 (6 bases). Germline V gene lookup returns CDR1 LGHNA and CDR2 YSLEER. Trimming cost V 1 base and J 8 bases, with 13 bases left between them. The CDR3 is 14 amino acids. This chain's CDR3 is CASSQAGGDGTQYF. CDR3 coding DNA: TGCGCCAGCAGCCAAGCAGGAGGGGATGGTACGCAGTATTTT.

In its sample, this clonotype was seen a few times. The chain is built from TRBV7-9 and TRBJ1-1; a possible D gene is TRBD1 (5 bases). Trimming took 4 bases from V and 1 from J, leaving 13 bases between them. Germline CDR1 reads SEHNR; CDR2 reads FQNEAQ (reference sequence). This CDR3 has 15 amino acids. CDR3 sequence (DNA): TGTGCCAGCAGCTACGGCAGGGCGGCGAACACTGAAGCTTTCTTT. This sequence encodes CASSYGRAANTEAFF. Full variable domain (remainder filled in from reference TRBV7-9 and TRBJ1-1): DTGVSQNPRHKITKRGQNVTFRCDPISEHNRLYWYRQTLGQGPEFLTYFQNEAQLEKSRLLSDRFSAERPKGSFSTLEIQRTEQGDSAMYLCASSYGRAANTEAFFGQGTRLTVV.

There are many counts of this clonotype. The gene calls are TRBV29-1 and TRBJ2-1; D might be TRBD1 (6 bases). CDR3 length equals 13 residues. Germline V gene data show CDR1 as SQVTM and CDR2 as ANQGSEA. The V and J ends lost 4 bases and 4 bases respectively, with 11 bases between them. This chain's CDR3 is CSVAGVFYNEQFF. In DNA form, the CDR3 reads TGCAGCGTTGCAGGGGTCTTTTACAATGAGCAGTTCTTC.

The sample holds a few counts of this clonotype. The chain joins TRBV10-3 to TRBJ2-5, with no clear D. The germline V and J ends were trimmed by 0 bases and 2 bases, with 10 bases remaining between them. This CDR3 has 15 residues. The germline V gene has CDR1 ENHRY and CDR2 SYGVKD. The CDR3, as DNA: TGTGCCATCAGTGAGTCGAATCCCCGACAAGAGACCCAGTACTTC. Its translation is CAISESNPRQETQYF.

The chain carries TRBV9 and TRBJ2-4; weak D call: TRBD2 (8 bases). The ends were cut back, 3 bases at V and 9 bases at J, with 19 bases in the middle. The CDR3 contains 15 residues. CDR1 SGDLS and CDR2 YYNGEE come from the germline V gene. The CDR3: CASSATTGTSSIQYF. CDR3 in DNA: TGTGCCAGCAGCGCAACGACAGGGACTAGTAGCATTCAGTACTTC.

The J gene is TRBJ2-2, the V gene TRBV2, with TRBD1 identical over 10 bases. CDR1 and CDR2 from the germline V gene are SNHLY and FYNNEI. With V trimmed by 9 bases and J by 4 bases, 8 bases remained unmatched. The CDR3 has 15 residues. CDR3 loop: CASTRDRGTTGELFF. In DNA, the CDR3 is TGTGCCAGTACGCGGGACAGGGGCACCACCGGGGAGCTGTTTTTT.

V is TRBV5-1 and J is TRBJ2-7, with 7 bases identical to TRBD2. J lost 3 bases, V lost 4 bases, and 10 bases had no gene match. Germline CDR1 reads SGHRS; CDR2 reads YFSETQ. CDR3 length: 15 residues. The CDR3 sequence is CASSLGGLKLYEQYF. CDR3 nucleotides: TGCGCCAGCAGCCTCGGGGGACTAAAACTCTACGAGCAGTACTTC.

The gene calls are TRBV6-5 and TRBJ2-3; possibly TRBD2 for D (7 bases). Looked up from germline, CDR1 is MNHEY and CDR2 is SVGAGI. The CDR3 is 17 amino acids. V lost 2 bases and J lost 0, with 15 bases in between. The CDR3 reads CASSYGWGGGSTDTQYF. Written as DNA, the CDR3 is TGTGCCAGCAGTTACGGTTGGGGAGGGGGTAGCACAGATACGCAGTATTTT.

This clonotype came up a few times. The chain recombines TRBV30 with TRBJ1-1, with 8 positions matching TRBD1. V lost 8 bases and J lost 0; bases outside the gene matches: 5. The CDR3 covers 13 residues. The germline V gene has CDR1 GTSNPN and CDR2 SVGIG (reference sequence). CDR3 loop: CAGRQGMNTEAFF. The CDR3 nucleotides read TGTGCCGGACGACAGGGGATGAACACTGAAGCTTTCTTT.

The rearrangement joins TRBV20-1 to TRBJ1-3, with a tentative D call TRBD1 (6 bases). V was trimmed by 4 bases and J by 2 bases, leaving 6 bases between them. The CDR3 is 12 residues long. Per the germline V gene, CDR1 is DFQATT and CDR2 is SNEGSKA (reference sequence). The CDR3 reads CSATGAGNTIYF. CDR3 sequence (DNA): TGCAGTGCTACAGGGGCTGGAAACACCATATATTTT.

The rearrangement uses TRBV29-1 and TRBJ2-5, with D unresolved. Germline CDR1 is SQVTM and CDR2 is ANQGSEA. This CDR3 region has 12 residues. Trimming pared 8 bases from V and 2 bases from J, leaving 12 bases between. The CDR3 DNA sequence: TGCAGCTTCTCTTGGGTACAAGAGACCCAGTACTTC. It specifies CSFSWVQETQYF.

This clonotype was seen only a few times. V is TRBV20-1 and J is TRBJ1-5; D gene unclear. From germline, CDR1 is DFQATT and CDR2 SNEGSKA (reference sequence). This CDR3 spans 13 amino acids. Trimming cost V 2 bases and J 7 bases, with 12 bases left between them. CDR3 sequence: CSARPDQIQPQHF. CDR3 coding DNA: TGCAGTGCTAGACCCGACCAAATACAGCCCCAGCATTTT.